The 2 T cell receptor beta chains below come from one sample, sequenced in a study of cytomegalovirus exposure and HLA in healthy donors. Vbeta (60) and Jbeta (13) primers were used in the PCR. Profiling relied on immunoSEQ multiplex PCR, and the TCRdb table lists in-frame clones only, not all of them. The table has some 120,000 clones, over 65% seen once. Sequencing was done on a sample of PBMCs. The receptors stem from a woman younger than 45 in good health and CMV-seronegative.

The chain has TRBV18 and TRBJ1-2; 9 nucleotides align to TRBD1. Germline V gene lookup returns CDR1 KGHSH and CDR2 LQKENI. The CDR3 is 14 residues long. V lost 5 bases to trimming and J lost 6 bases; unmatched junction nucleotides: 7. Here the CDR3 reads CASSEGTGSNGYTF. CDR3 nucleotide sequence: TGTGCCAGCTCAGAGGGGACAGGGAGTAATGGCTACACCTTC.

This rearrangement joins TRBV10-1 to TRBJ1-2; D may be TRBD1 (6 bases). V shed 9 bases and J shed 7 bases, with 15 bases lying between them. The CDR3 loop spans 12 amino acids. Germline CDR1 reads WNHNN; CDR2 reads SYGVQD (reference sequence). CDR3 region: CASSQGKVGYTF. CDR3 nucleotides: TGCGCCAGTAGCCAGGGGAAGGTTGGCTACACCTTC.